Below are 30 T cell receptor beta chains sequenced from a single sample in a study of cytomegalovirus exposure and HLA in healthy donors. This PCR relied on a set of 60 Vbeta primers and 13 Jbeta primers. The assay was immunoSEQ multiplex PCR, and TCRdb's table has in-frame clones only and misses some. The repertoire holds roughly 99,000 clones, with 70% to 80% as singletons. The material sequenced was PBMCs. The receptors derive from a man in his sixties in good health and CMV-seropositive.

The genes are TRBV11-3 and TRBJ2-2; 9 nucleotides agree with TRBD1. Per germline, CDR1 SGHNT and CDR2 YENEEA. J was trimmed by 5 bases and V by 5 bases; bases with no gene match: 3. The CDR3 sequence is 14 residues long. DNA of the CDR3: TGTGCCAGCAGCCCCGGGACAGGGACCGGGGAGCTGTTTTTT. Amino acid sequence: CASSPGTGTGELFF.

The chain employs TRBV6-4 and TRBJ2-3; TRBD2 matches 10 bases. V was clipped by 2 bases and J by 6 bases; unmatched bases: 5. This CDR3 is built from 15 residues. Germline V lookup: CDR1 MRHNA, CDR2 SNTAGT. The CDR3 region is CASSDGPSGGDTQYF. The CDR3 region has the DNA TGTGCCAGCAGTGACGGGCCTAGCGGGGGTGATACGCAGTATTTT.

The chain links TRBV7-2 to TRBJ2-3; D possibly corresponds to TRBD1 (6 bases). V lost 5 bases to trimming and J lost 0 bases, with 12 bases between them. Germline CDR1 SGHTA, CDR2 FQGNSA. The CDR3 extends over 15 amino acids. CDR3 amino acids: CASSLLQGSTDTQYF. DNA for the CDR3: TGTGCCAGCAGCCTATTACAGGGTAGCACAGATACGCAGTATTTT.

This clone was seen only a few times. This chain connects TRBV5-5 to TRBJ1-4, with 8 bases aligning to TRBD1. V was clipped by 7 bases and J by 3 bases; unmatched bases: 17. This CDR3 is built from 18 residues. Germline-derived CDR1 and CDR2 are SGHKS and YYEKEE (reference sequence). CDR3 DNA: TGTGCCAGCTCCTCCGGAGGGGCAGGGGGCCTGGCTAATGAAAAACTGTTTTTT. It codes for CASSSGGAGGLANEKLFF.

V and J are TRBV20-1 and TRBJ2-7, with a possible D match to TRBD1 (5 bases). The CDR3 runs to 10 residues. Germline CDR1 is DFQATT and CDR2 is SNEGSKA (reference sequence). V lost 2 bases, J lost 11 bases, and 10 bases lay in between. The chain's CDR3 is CSARFGAEYF. CDR3 sequence (DNA): TGCAGTGCTAGATTTGGGGCGGAGTACTTC.

The V call is TRBV19, the J call TRBJ2-5; TRBD2 matches 16 bases. CDR1 and CDR2 (germline): LNHDA, SQIVND (reference sequence). J was trimmed by 5 bases and V by 4 bases; bases with no gene match: 1. The CDR3 contains 15 residues. The CDR3 DNA sequence: TGTGCCAGTAGTAGGGGACTAGCGGGGGGGGAGACCCAGTACTTC. Its translation: CASSRGLAGGETQYF.

This chain links TRBV9 with TRBJ2-3; 8 bases match TRBD2. After removal of 0 bases from V and 1 base from J, the junction contained 7 bases not matched to a gene. The germline V gene has CDR1 SGDLS and CDR2 YYNGEE. The CDR3 runs to 17 residues. The CDR3 region is CASSVGAYGGGTDTQYF. CDR3 DNA: TGTGCCAGCAGCGTAGGGGCGTACGGGGGGGGCACAGATACGCAGTATTTT. Together with reference TRBV9 and TRBJ2-3, the CDR3 gives the full variable domain: DSGVTQTPKHLITATGQRVTLRCSPRSGDLSVYWYQQSLDQGLQFLIQYYNGEERAKGNILERFSAQQFPDLHSELNLSSLELGDSALYFCASSVGAYGGGTDTQYFGPGTRLTVL.

This sequence joins TRBV4-1 and TRBJ2-7; TRBD1 matches 11 bases. V trimming: 4 bases; J trimming: 6 bases; junction bases outside the gene matches: 11. The germline V gene has CDR1 MGHRA and CDR2 YSYEKL. This CDR3 has 16 amino acids. The CDR3 coding sequence is TGCGCCAGCAGCCTCCTCAGGGGGACAGGGGGACGCGAGCAGTACTTC. This sequence encodes CASSLLRGTGGREQYF.

The chain links TRBV11-1 to TRBJ2-2; 7 bases fit TRBD1. The trim removed 5 bases at V and 4 bases at J, leaving 10 bases unmatched. CDR1 and CDR2 (germline): SGHAT, FQDESV (reference sequence). The CDR3 totals 16 residues. CDR3 in DNA: TGTGCCAGCAGCGGGGGACAGTATAACCCCACCGGGGAGCTGTTTTTT. It encodes CASSGGQYNPTGELFF. Filled out from reference TRBV11-1 and TRBJ2-2, the complete variable domain reads EAEVAQSPRYKITEKSQAVAFWCDPISGHATLYWYRQILGQGPELLVQFQDESVVDDSQLPKDRFSAERLKGVDSTLKIQPAELGDSAMYLCASSGGQYNPTGELFFGEGSRLTVL.

This chain connects TRBV7-6 to TRBJ2-7, with D tentatively TRBD1 (5 bases). V was cut by 1 base and J by 2 bases, with 6 bases left in between. Germline CDR1 reads SGHVS; CDR2 reads FNYEAQ. CDR3 length: 13 amino acids. Here the CDR3 reads CASSLEGAYEQYF. In nucleotides, the CDR3 is TGTGCCAGCAGCTTAGAAGGGGCCTACGAGCAGTACTTC.

The chain combines TRBV27 with TRBJ1-5, with 8 bases lining up with TRBD1. With V trimmed by 5 bases and J by 2 bases, 2 bases remained unmatched. Germline V gives CDR1 MNHEY, CDR2 SMNVEV (reference sequence). This CDR3 spans 14 amino acids. CDR3 amino acids: CASSPGQGNQPQHF. The CDR3, as DNA: TGTGCCAGCAGTCCGGGACAGGGCAATCAGCCCCAGCATTTT.

This chain uses TRBV5-6 with TRBJ2-7; TRBD2 might be the D (5 bases). CDR1 SGHDT and CDR2 YYEEEE come from the germline V gene. Trimming shortened V by 4 bases and J by 1 base, and 12 bases separated the two germline ends. CDR3 size: 14 residues. For the CDR3, the DNA is TGTGCCAGCAGCAGGACTCGCGATTCCTACGAGCAGTACTTC. It translates to CASSRTRDSYEQYF.

The rearrangement joins TRBV2 to TRBJ2-4, with 11 bases fitting TRBD2. This CDR3 is 15 amino acids long. Germline trimming cut 5 bases from V and 1 base from J; bases unmatched to any gene: 1. The germline V gene has CDR1 SNHLY and CDR2 FYNNEI. In nucleotides, the CDR3 is TGTGCCAGCAGTCCTAGCGGGGGGGCCAAAAACATTCAGTACTTC. Translating gives CASSPSGGAKNIQYF. Looking up the rest from reference TRBV2 and TRBJ2-4 gives the full variable domain: EPEVTQTPSHQVTQMGQEVILRCVPISNHLYFYWYRQILGQKVEFLVSFYNNEISEKSEIFDDQFSVERPDGSNFTLKIRSTKLEDSAMYFCASSPSGGAKNIQYFGAGTRLSVL.

The genes are TRBV21-1 and TRBJ2-5; the table calls TRBD2, which could not be checked here. TRBV21-1 corresponds to a pseudogene. This CDR3 is 15 amino acids long. CDR3 in DNA: TGTGCTATCAAGTCTCGCGGGGGGAACCAAGAGACCCAGTACTTC. Translation: CAIKSRGGNQETQYF.

The chain combines TRBV7-8 with TRBJ2-1, with D maybe TRBD2 (6 bases). This CDR3 comprises 19 residues. Trimming cost V 7 bases and J 3 bases, with 28 bases left between them. Germline loops: CDR1 SGHVS, CDR2 FQNEAQ. The CDR3 spells CASTNHGTGGGNGYNEQFF. The CDR3 region has the DNA TGTGCCAGCACCAACCACGGAACCGGGGGAGGTAATGGCTACAATGAGCAGTTCTTC. Filled out from reference TRBV7-8 and TRBJ2-1, the complete variable domain reads GAGVSQSPRYKVAKRGQDVALRCDPISGHVSLFWYQQALGQGPEFLTYFQNEAQLDKSGLPSDRFFAERPEGSVSTLKIQRTQQEDSAVYLCASTNHGTGGGNGYNEQFFGPGTRLTVL.

The V and J genes are TRBV10-3 and TRBJ2-7; D gene ambiguous. The V and J ends lost 5 bases and 1 base respectively, with 9 bases between them. The CDR3 has 13 residues. Germline V lookup: CDR1 ENHRY, CDR2 SYGVKD. The CDR3: CAISMSPSYEQYF. The CDR3 DNA is TGTGCCATCAGTATGTCTCCTTCCTACGAGCAGTACTTC.

J is TRBJ2-7 and V is TRBV4-1; 8 bases match TRBD2. CDR3 size: 16 residues. The V and J ends lost 1 base and 1 base, in that order; junction bases with no gene match: 6. Germline V gene sequence: CDR1 MGHRA, CDR2 YSYEKL. The CDR3 sequence: CASSQGGSGGSYEQYF. In nucleotides, the CDR3 is TGCGCCAGCAGCCAAGGAGGCAGCGGGGGATCCTACGAGCAGTACTTC.

V is TRBV9 and J is TRBJ2-1, with 11 bases that match TRBD2. Germline CDR1 is SGDLS and CDR2 is YYNGEE. The J segment lost 10 bases and the V segment lost 4 bases, leaving 10 bases of the junction unmatched. This CDR3 has 15 residues. For the CDR3, the DNA is TGTGCCAGCAGCCTCCTTAGCGGGGGGGCTCAGGAGCAGTTCTTC. The encoded protein is CASSLLSGGAQEQFF.

The chain uses TRBV7-3 and TRBJ2-1, with 11 bases lining up with TRBD2. This CDR3 is 15 amino acids long. After removal of 6 bases from V and 3 bases from J, the junction contained 4 bases not matched to a gene. The germline V gene encodes CDR1 SGHTA and CDR2 FQGTGA. CDR3 coding DNA: TGTGCCAGCAGTTCACTAGCGGGGGACTACAATGAGCAGTTCTTC. Translating it yields CASSSLAGDYNEQFF.

The gene calls are TRBV18 and TRBJ2-7; 9 bases align to TRBD1. The CDR3 sequence is 15 residues long. Germline trimming cut 6 bases from V and 2 bases from J; bases unmatched to any gene: 8. Germline lookup yields CDR1 KGHSH and CDR2 LQKENI. CDR3 region: CASSLGQGRTYEQYF. As DNA, the CDR3 is TGTGCCAGCTCCCTGGGACAGGGTCGAACCTACGAGCAGTACTTC. Using reference TRBV18 and TRBJ2-7 for the parts outside the CDR3, the full variable domain is NAGVMQNPRHLVRRRGQEARLRCSPMKGHSHVYWYRQLPEEGLKFMVYLQKENIIDESGMPKERFSAEFPKEGPSILRIQQVVRGDSAAYFCASSLGQGRTYEQYFGPGTRLTVT.

The chain employs TRBV5-1 and TRBJ1-5; tentative D call: TRBD1 (6 bases). Trimming took 4 bases from V and 7 from J, leaving 15 bases between them. Germline V CDR1 and CDR2: SGHRS, YFSETQ. The CDR3 loop spans 14 amino acids. CDR3 DNA sequence: TGCGCCAGCAGCCCGCAAGGGGGTTTCCAGCCCCAGCATTTT. Translating gives CASSPQGGFQPQHF.

The gene calls are TRBV14 and TRBJ2-2; tentatively, D is TRBD1 (6 bases). The CDR3 spans 17 residues. V gave up 0 bases and J gave up 4 bases, with 15 bases separating them. In germline, CDR1 is SGHDN, CDR2 FVKESK. This chain's CDR3 is CASSQDIQGRVTGELFF. The CDR3 DNA reads as TGTGCCAGCAGCCAAGATATCCAGGGGCGGGTCACCGGGGAGCTGTTTTTT.

The chain carries TRBV30 and TRBJ2-7; D is perhaps TRBD1 (5 bases). V lost 1 base, J lost 4 bases, and 14 bases lay in between. The CDR3 is 14 amino acids. Germline-derived CDR1 and CDR2 are GTSNPN and SVGIG (reference sequence). The CDR3 bases are TGTGCCTGGAGTGACAGGTTAATCGTATACGAGCAGTACTTC. Protein: CAWSDRLIVYEQYF.

The genes are TRBV6-4 and TRBJ1-2; D not certain. V was shortened by 0 bases and J by 11 bases, with 10 bases between the two germline ends. The CDR3 extends over 12 amino acids. Germline assignment: CDR1 MRHNA and CDR2 SNTAGT. CDR3 residues: CASSDSGDGYTF. CDR3 coding DNA: TGTGCCAGCAGTGACTCCGGAGACGGGTACACCTTC.

The chain combines TRBV5-1 with TRBJ1-4, with a weak D call TRBD1 (6 bases). The V and J ends lost 4 bases and 8 bases respectively, with 15 bases between them. Germline CDR1 is SGHRS and CDR2 is YFSETQ. The CDR3 sequence is 14 residues long. Written as DNA, the CDR3 is TGCGCCAGCAGCGTCTGGGGGCATGACGAAAAACTGTTTTTT. Protein product: CASSVWGHDEKLFF.

The chain employs TRBV13 and TRBJ2-3; 9 nucleotides match TRBD1. The CDR3 consists of 15 residues. Unmatched junction bases numbered 5, after V lost 5 bases and J lost 2 bases. CDR1 and CDR2 (germline): PRHDT, FYEKMQ (reference sequence). The CDR3 region has the DNA TGTGCCAGCAGCATCGGACAGGGGATCACAGATACGCAGTATTTT. It translates to CASSIGQGITDTQYF.

CDR3: CAISEALGGQSNQPQHF. The DNA for the CDR3 is TGTGCCATCAGTGAAGCCCTGGGGGGACAGTCCAATCAGCCCCAGCATTTT. V is TRBV10-3 and J is TRBJ1-5; 7 nucleotides match TRBD1. J was trimmed by 3 bases and V by 3 bases; bases with no gene match: 11. CDR3 length equals 17 residues. CDR1 is ENHRY and CDR2 is SYGVKD in the germline V gene.

The CDR3 region has the DNA TGTGCCAGCAGTCGAGGCCCGACCTACGAGCAGTACTTC. Protein sequence: CASSRGPTYEQYF. The J gene is TRBJ2-7, the V gene TRBV7-6; D unclear. The V end was cut by 6 bases, the J end by 2 bases, with 11 bases between. Germline V lookup: CDR1 SGHVS, CDR2 FNYEAQ. This CDR3 contains 13 residues. The complete variable domain, with remaining parts taken from reference TRBV7-6 and TRBJ2-7, reads GAGVSQSPRYKVTKRGQDVALRCDPISGHVSLYWYRQALGQGPEFLTYFNYEAQQDKSGLPNDRFSAERPEGSISTLTIQRTEQRDSAMYRCASSRGPTYEQYFGPGTRLTVT.

This sequence joins TRBV10-1 and TRBJ2-1; 11 positions agree with TRBD1. This CDR3 contains 16 residues. After removal of 6 bases from V and 5 bases from J, the junction contained 9 bases not matched to a gene. Germline V gene data show CDR1 as WNHNN and CDR2 as SYGVQD (reference sequence). The CDR3 loop is CASSDLGQGDHNEQFF. CDR3 nucleotide sequence: TGCGCCAGCAGCGACCTGGGACAGGGGGACCACAATGAGCAGTTCTTC.

The chain has TRBV11-1 and TRBJ1-2; 8 bases agree with TRBD1. The junction had 7 bases not matched to a gene; V was cut back by 2 bases and J by 8 bases. This CDR3 comprises 14 residues. The germline V gene has CDR1 SGHAT and CDR2 FQDESV (reference sequence). The CDR3 nucleotides are TGTGCCAGCAGCTTATCGGGACAGGTCGGGGGCTACACCTTC. It yields the protein CASSLSGQVGGYTF.